This is a list of T cell receptor beta chains from one sample in a study of blood T cell repertoires in COVID-19. Sequencing used immunoSEQ multiplex PCR; TCRdb keeps in-frame clones, though not all of them. The sample yields roughly 570,000 clones, 70% to 90% seen once. Sequencing input: peripheral blood. These receptors were collected from a woman aged 50 to 60 with COVID-19, enrolled during active disease. Both conserved end residues are part of each CDR3. Fields, in order: D gene, J gene, V gene, CDR3 length, clone size, CDR3 protein, CDR3 DNA. D genes are given only for firm matches. For some rows the clone size is stated as once, few or many, or as a class when expanded; others skip it.

d_call: -
j_call: TRBJ1-5
v_call: TRBV6-5
cdr3_length: 13
clone_size: many
cdr3_aa: CASRSQGNQPQHF
cdr3_nt: TGTGCCAGCAGGAGTCAGGGGAATCAGCCCCAGCATTTT

d_call: TRBD1
j_call: TRBJ1-5
v_call: TRBV9
cdr3_length: 16
clone_size: -
cdr3_aa: CASSVEAWTGKQPQHF
cdr3_nt: TGTGCCAGCAGCGTAGAGGCTTGGACAGGCAAACAGCCCCAGCATTTT

d_call: -
j_call: TRBJ2-7
v_call: TRBV28
cdr3_length: 10
clone_size: -
cdr3_aa: CASSFNEQYF
cdr3_nt: TGTGCCAGCAGTTTTAACGAGCAGTACTTC

d_call: TRBD1
j_call: TRBJ1-2
v_call: TRBV6-5
cdr3_length: 16
clone_size: -
cdr3_aa: CASSYSRGRGTAGYTF
cdr3_nt: TGTGCCAGCAGTTACTCGAGGGGGCGGGGAACAGCTGGCTACACCTTC

d_call: TRBD1
j_call: TRBJ1-2
v_call: TRBV9
cdr3_length: 16
clone_size: -
cdr3_aa: CASSVSRGRTGDGYTF
cdr3_nt: TGTGCCAGCAGCGTAAGCCGAGGGAGGACAGGAGATGGCTACACCTTC

d_call: -
j_call: TRBJ2-7
v_call: TRBV27
cdr3_length: 15
clone_size: -
cdr3_aa: CASSFDRRTSYEQYF
cdr3_nt: TGTGCCAGCAGTTTTGACAGGAGGACATCCTACGAGCAGTACTTC

d_call: -
j_call: TRBJ1-2
v_call: TRBV5-1
cdr3_length: 13
clone_size: -
cdr3_aa: CASSPTRGYGYTF
cdr3_nt: TGCGCCAGCAGCCCCACACGGGGCTATGGCTACACCTTC

d_call: -
j_call: TRBJ1-6
v_call: TRBV18
cdr3_length: 14
clone_size: -
cdr3_aa: CASSSSSYNSPLHF
cdr3_nt: TGTGCCAGCTCTTCTAGCTCCTATAATTCACCCCTCCACTTT

d_call: -
j_call: TRBJ2-7
v_call: TRBV6-1
cdr3_length: 13
clone_size: -
cdr3_aa: CASSEQVGDEQYF
cdr3_nt: TGTGCCAGCAGTGAACAGGTCGGGGACGAGCAGTACTTC

d_call: -
j_call: TRBJ2-7
v_call: TRBV6-5
cdr3_length: 15
clone_size: -
cdr3_aa: CASTQTPDSPYEQYF
cdr3_nt: TGTGCCAGCACCCAAACGCCGGACAGCCCCTACGAGCAGTACTTC

d_call: -
j_call: TRBJ2-3
v_call: TRBV11-2
cdr3_length: 13
clone_size: once
cdr3_aa: CASSPWGPDTQYF
cdr3_nt: TGTGCCAGCAGCCCTTGGGGGCCAGATACGCAGTATTTT

d_call: -
j_call: TRBJ1-4
v_call: TRBV5-1
cdr3_length: 14
clone_size: -
cdr3_aa: CASSSGATNEKLFF
cdr3_nt: TGCGCCAGCAGCTCCGGAGCAACTAATGAAAAACTGTTTTTT

d_call: -
j_call: TRBJ1-3
v_call: TRBV28
cdr3_length: 16
clone_size: -
cdr3_aa: CASSSVAGPPGNTIYF
cdr3_nt: TGTGCCAGCAGCTCCGTCGCGGGGCCCCCTGGAAACACCATATATTTT

d_call: -
j_call: TRBJ2-3
v_call: TRBV14
cdr3_length: 16
clone_size: -
cdr3_aa: CASSQDWGRSTDTQYF
cdr3_nt: TGTGCCAGCAGCCAAGATTGGGGCAGAAGCACAGATACGCAGTATTTT

d_call: TRBD1
j_call: TRBJ1-3
v_call: TRBV6-6
cdr3_length: 15
clone_size: -
cdr3_aa: CASSYRGLSGNTIYF
cdr3_nt: TGTGCCAGCAGTTACAGGGGGCTCTCTGGAAACACCATATATTTT

d_call: -
j_call: TRBJ1-2
v_call: TRBV5-1
cdr3_length: 12
clone_size: -
cdr3_aa: CASTPSGRGYTF
cdr3_nt: TGCGCCAGCACACCGTCGGGAAGAGGCTACACCTTC

d_call: TRBD1
j_call: TRBJ1-6
v_call: TRBV18
cdr3_length: 17
clone_size: -
cdr3_aa: CASSPGTGGSRNSPLHF
cdr3_nt: TGTGCCAGCTCTCCCGGGACAGGGGGCTCTCGTAATTCACCCCTCCACTTT

d_call: -
j_call: TRBJ1-2
v_call: TRBV5-5
cdr3_length: 15
clone_size: few
cdr3_aa: CASSLGRGLYYGYTF
cdr3_nt: TGTGCCAGCAGCTTAGGGCGAGGACTATACTATGGCTACACCTTC

d_call: -
j_call: TRBJ1-6
v_call: TRBV15
cdr3_length: 13
clone_size: once
cdr3_aa: CATGRTGNSPLHF
cdr3_nt: TGTGCCACCGGACGGACGGGGAATTCACCCCTCCACTTT

d_call: -
j_call: TRBJ1-1
v_call: TRBV30
cdr3_length: 12
clone_size: -
cdr3_aa: CAWKDYGHAAFF
cdr3_nt: TGTGCCTGGAAGGATTACGGACACGCAGCTTTCTTT

d_call: TRBD1
j_call: TRBJ1-1
v_call: TRBV27
cdr3_length: 13
clone_size: -
cdr3_aa: CASSTGGLTRAFF
cdr3_nt: TGTGCCAGCAGCACAGGGGGTTTGACTAGGGCTTTCTTT

d_call: TRBD1
j_call: TRBJ2-7
v_call: TRBV23-1
cdr3_length: 15
clone_size: -
cdr3_aa: CASSLQGVNSYEQYF
cdr3_nt: TGCGCCAGCAGTCTGCAGGGGGTAAACTCCTACGAGCAGTACTTC

d_call: TRBD1
j_call: TRBJ1-2
v_call: TRBV29-1
cdr3_length: 14
clone_size: -
cdr3_aa: CSVLDTRDRGPGTF
cdr3_nt: TGCAGCGTTCTTGACACCCGGGACAGGGGGCCGGGGACCTTC

d_call: -
j_call: TRBJ2-7
v_call: TRBV6-6
cdr3_length: 16
clone_size: -
cdr3_aa: CASSYERVKRTYEQYF
cdr3_nt: TGTGCCAGCAGTTACGAGAGGGTAAAAAGGACCTACGAGCAGTACTTC

d_call: TRBD1
j_call: TRBJ1-1
v_call: TRBV9
cdr3_length: 16
clone_size: -
cdr3_aa: CASSTRDSPSSTEAFF
cdr3_nt: TGTGCCAGCAGCACCCGGGACAGCCCATCTTCGACTGAAGCTTTCTTT

d_call: -
j_call: TRBJ2-3
v_call: TRBV11-2
cdr3_length: 19
clone_size: -
cdr3_aa: CASSLDVFGRGFSTDTQYF
cdr3_nt: TGTGCCAGCAGCTTAGACGTGTTCGGGCGGGGCTTTAGCACAGATACGCAGTATTTT

d_call: -
j_call: TRBJ2-7
v_call: TRBV10-2
cdr3_length: 11
clone_size: -
cdr3_aa: CASSSPYEQYF
cdr3_nt: TGCGCCAGCTCATCCCCCTACGAGCAGTACTTC

d_call: TRBD2
j_call: TRBJ2-2
v_call: TRBV30
cdr3_length: 13
clone_size: -
cdr3_aa: CAWAGLAGGELFF
cdr3_nt: TGTGCCTGGGCTGGACTAGCGGGTGGGGAGCTGTTTTTT

d_call: -
j_call: TRBJ2-3
v_call: TRBV2
cdr3_length: 15
clone_size: once
cdr3_aa: CASSGRGLGADTQYF
cdr3_nt: TGTGCCAGCAGTGGGAGGGGGCTGGGGGCAGATACGCAGTATTTT

d_call: -
j_call: TRBJ1-2
v_call: TRBV12-3/TRBV12-4
cdr3_length: 13
clone_size: many
cdr3_aa: CASSSHPFYGYTF
cdr3_nt: TGTGCCAGCAGTTCACACCCTTTCTATGGCTACACCTTC

d_call: TRBD2
j_call: TRBJ2-2
v_call: TRBV4-1
cdr3_length: 18
clone_size: -
cdr3_aa: CASSFRASGGVNTGELFF
cdr3_nt: TGCGCCAGCAGCTTTAGGGCTAGCGGGGGGGTGAACACCGGGGAGCTGTTTTTT

d_call: TRBD1
j_call: TRBJ2-1
v_call: TRBV6-4
cdr3_length: 15
clone_size: -
cdr3_aa: CASSEGQGAYNEQFF
cdr3_nt: TGTGCCAGCAGTGAGGGACAGGGAGCCTACAATGAGCAGTTCTTC

d_call: -
j_call: TRBJ1-1
v_call: TRBV3-1/TRBV3-2
cdr3_length: 15
clone_size: -
cdr3_aa: CASSQGQGRNTEAFF
cdr3_nt: TGTGCCAGCAGCCAAGGGCAGGGAAGGAACACTGAAGCTTTCTTT

d_call: -
j_call: TRBJ1-2
v_call: TRBV19
cdr3_length: 15
clone_size: -
cdr3_aa: CASSIQRTQVPGYTF
cdr3_nt: TGTGCCAGTAGTATTCAAAGGACACAAGTTCCCGGCTACACCTTC

d_call: -
j_call: TRBJ1-6
v_call: TRBV4-1
cdr3_length: 17
clone_size: -
cdr3_aa: CASSQDSAGRFNSPLHF
cdr3_nt: TGCGCCAGCAGCCAAGATTCGGCGGGACGGTTCAATTCACCCCTCCACTTT

d_call: -
j_call: TRBJ2-3
v_call: TRBV7-9
cdr3_length: 13
clone_size: -
cdr3_aa: CASSLWSTDTQYF
cdr3_nt: TGTGCCAGCAGCCTATGGAGCACAGATACGCAGTATTTT

d_call: -
j_call: TRBJ1-6
v_call: TRBV3-1/TRBV3-2
cdr3_length: 14
clone_size: -
cdr3_aa: CASSQVKGGSPLHF
cdr3_nt: TGTGCCAGCAGCCAAGTCAAAGGAGGTTCACCCCTCCACTTT

d_call: TRBD2
j_call: TRBJ2-3
v_call: TRBV11-2
cdr3_length: 16
clone_size: few
cdr3_aa: CASSLGNRGGPDTQYF
cdr3_nt: TGTGCCAGCAGCTTAGGCAACCGGGGGGGCCCAGATACGCAGTATTTT

d_call: -
j_call: TRBJ2-3
v_call: TRBV10-2
cdr3_length: 13
clone_size: -
cdr3_aa: CASSGQLWDTQYF
cdr3_nt: TGCGCCAGCAGTGGCCAGTTGTGGGATACGCAGTATTTT

d_call: TRBD1
j_call: TRBJ1-1
v_call: TRBV28
cdr3_length: 14
clone_size: -
cdr3_aa: CASRTQGVVTEAFF
cdr3_nt: TGTGCCAGCAGGACACAGGGGGTAGTCACTGAAGCTTTCTTT

d_call: -
j_call: TRBJ1-1
v_call: TRBV2
cdr3_length: 13
clone_size: -
cdr3_aa: CASRVRWDTEAFF
cdr3_nt: TGTGCCAGCAGAGTCAGGTGGGACACTGAAGCTTTCTTT

d_call: -
j_call: TRBJ1-3
v_call: TRBV27
cdr3_length: 13
clone_size: -
cdr3_aa: CASRLSAGNTIYF
cdr3_nt: TGTGCCAGCAGACTGTCGGCTGGAAACACCATATATTTT

d_call: -
j_call: TRBJ1-2
v_call: TRBV4-2
cdr3_length: 14
clone_size: -
cdr3_aa: CASSQVTTDYGYTF
cdr3_nt: TGTGCCAGCAGCCAAGTAACGACAGACTATGGCTACACCTTC

d_call: -
j_call: TRBJ1-2
v_call: TRBV2
cdr3_length: 13
clone_size: -
cdr3_aa: CASKGAQEVGYTF
cdr3_nt: TGTGCCAGCAAAGGGGCGCAAGAAGTCGGCTACACCTTC

d_call: -
j_call: TRBJ1-1
v_call: TRBV15
cdr3_length: 17
clone_size: -
cdr3_aa: CATSRDMSGGMNTEAFF
cdr3_nt: TGTGCCACCAGCAGAGATATGTCGGGGGGGATGAACACTGAAGCTTTCTTT

d_call: -
j_call: TRBJ1-1
v_call: TRBV28
cdr3_length: 13
clone_size: -
cdr3_aa: CASSLLGVTEAFF
cdr3_nt: TGTGCCAGCAGTTTGCTCGGAGTGACTGAAGCTTTCTTT

d_call: -
j_call: TRBJ1-1
v_call: TRBV5-1
cdr3_length: 13
clone_size: -
cdr3_aa: CASSSDSFTEAFF
cdr3_nt: TGCGCCAGCAGCTCGGACAGTTTCACTGAAGCTTTCTTT

d_call: TRBD1
j_call: TRBJ2-5
v_call: TRBV5-1
cdr3_length: 15
clone_size: -
cdr3_aa: CACYPAQGGQETQYF
cdr3_nt: TGCGCCTGCTACCCGGCACAGGGGGGACAAGAGACCCAGTACTTC

d_call: -
j_call: TRBJ1-1
v_call: TRBV27
cdr3_length: 13
clone_size: -
cdr3_aa: CASSLMRNTEAFF
cdr3_nt: TGTGCCAGCAGTTTAATGAGGAACACTGAAGCTTTCTTT

d_call: -
j_call: TRBJ2-5
v_call: TRBV24-1
cdr3_length: 14
clone_size: -
cdr3_aa: CATSDPNRLETQYF
cdr3_nt: TGTGCCACCAGTGACCCAAACAGGCTTGAGACCCAGTACTTC

d_call: -
j_call: TRBJ1-5
v_call: TRBV3-1/TRBV3-2
cdr3_length: 13
clone_size: -
cdr3_aa: CASSQTGNQPQHF
cdr3_nt: TGTGCCAGCAGCCAAACGGGGAATCAGCCCCAGCATTTT

d_call: TRBD1
j_call: TRBJ2-1
v_call: TRBV27
cdr3_length: 12
clone_size: -
cdr3_aa: CASSFPGGEQFF
cdr3_nt: TGTGCCAGCAGTTTTCCAGGGGGTGAGCAGTTCTTC

d_call: -
j_call: TRBJ2-7
v_call: TRBV3-1/TRBV3-2
cdr3_length: 14
clone_size: -
cdr3_aa: CASSDNDSSYEQYF
cdr3_nt: TGTGCCAGCAGCGATAACGACAGCTCCTACGAGCAGTACTTC

d_call: -
j_call: TRBJ1-1
v_call: TRBV7-3
cdr3_length: 14
clone_size: -
cdr3_aa: CASSQGHQNTEAFF
cdr3_nt: TGTGCCAGCAGCCAAGGACACCAGAACACTGAAGCTTTCTTT

d_call: -
j_call: TRBJ2-7
v_call: TRBV2
cdr3_length: 12
clone_size: -
cdr3_aa: CASTQVKYEQYF
cdr3_nt: TGTGCCAGCACACAGGTTAAGTACGAGCAGTACTTC

d_call: TRBD2
j_call: TRBJ2-7
v_call: TRBV18
cdr3_length: 19
clone_size: -
cdr3_aa: CASSPQAYSGGGSSYEQYF
cdr3_nt: TGTGCCAGCTCACCACAGGCCTACTCGGGCGGGGGGAGCTCCTACGAGCAGTACTTC

d_call: -
j_call: TRBJ2-7
v_call: TRBV10-1
cdr3_length: 14
clone_size: -
cdr3_aa: CASSETQTFPVLYF
cdr3_nt: TGCGCCAGCAGTGAAACTCAGACATTCCCAGTACTGTACTTC

d_call: -
j_call: TRBJ1-2
v_call: TRBV7-8
cdr3_length: 16
clone_size: once
cdr3_aa: CASSLVTQIANYGYTF
cdr3_nt: TGTGCCAGCAGCTTAGTTACACAGATAGCTAACTATGGCTACACCTTC

d_call: -
j_call: TRBJ1-1
v_call: TRBV28
cdr3_length: 14
clone_size: few
cdr3_aa: CASRIGHLNTEAFF
cdr3_nt: TGTGCCAGCAGAATTGGACACTTGAACACTGAAGCTTTCTTT